This TCR beta chain originates from a study of blood T cell repertoires in COVID-19. About the research overall: The United States, Italy and Spain provided the acute and convalescent COVID-19 samples.

Cohort assignment relied on participant-reported clinical history. Either two negative PCRs, clearance, or symptom resolution qualified Cohort 3 donors as recovered. The CDR3 covers 17 residues. The V gene end was trimmed by 1 base and the J gene end by 5 bases; junction bases not matched to a gene: 10. Germline V lookup: CDR1 SGHAT, CDR2 FQNNGV. Only in-frame clones appear in the TCRdb table, and some are missing; sequencing was by immunoSEQ multiplex PCR. The sample has fewer than 350,000 clones; roughly 85% are singletons. This clone has just one count. Material for sequencing was PBMCs or T cells enriched from blood (not recorded which). The V and J genes are TRBV11-2 and TRBJ2-5, with 10 bases identical to TRBD1. The sequence came from a woman in her 50s who had recovered from COVID-19. The CDR3 bases are TGTGCCAGCAGCTTAGCGACGACAGGGGGCGTGGGGGAGACCCAGTACTTC. Amino acids: CASSLATTGGVGETQYF.